Given below is one TCR beta chain in context. Original handling: How many nucleated cells were present was estimated from reference gene primer amplification. Generated by immunoSEQ multiplex PCR, the TCRdb table keeps only in-frame clones and is missing some. That table gives V, J and clone size, and the DNA gave D and trimming. The sample carries over 250,000 clones, 85% to 90% recorded once. This entry comes from a study of blood T cell repertoires in COVID-19. Study background: Whether acute or convalescent, the COVID-19 samples came from the United States, Italy and Spain. From T cells, B-cell-depleted T cells, or PBMCs came the material, which was cDNA or gDNA.

Germline CDR1 LNHDA, CDR2 SQIVND (reference sequence). The CDR3 runs 15 residues. Trimming took off 4 bases at V and 1 base at J, with 13 bases between the two ends. The chain couples TRBV19 to TRBJ1-2, with D tentatively TRBD1 (5 bases). Sequencing input: peripheral blood. The clonotype originates from a woman aged 35 to 49 who had recovered from COVID-19. The CDR3 region is CASSTTDTVNYGYTF. CDR3 sequence (DNA): TGTGCCAGTAGTACCACGGACACAGTTAACTATGGCTACACCTTC.